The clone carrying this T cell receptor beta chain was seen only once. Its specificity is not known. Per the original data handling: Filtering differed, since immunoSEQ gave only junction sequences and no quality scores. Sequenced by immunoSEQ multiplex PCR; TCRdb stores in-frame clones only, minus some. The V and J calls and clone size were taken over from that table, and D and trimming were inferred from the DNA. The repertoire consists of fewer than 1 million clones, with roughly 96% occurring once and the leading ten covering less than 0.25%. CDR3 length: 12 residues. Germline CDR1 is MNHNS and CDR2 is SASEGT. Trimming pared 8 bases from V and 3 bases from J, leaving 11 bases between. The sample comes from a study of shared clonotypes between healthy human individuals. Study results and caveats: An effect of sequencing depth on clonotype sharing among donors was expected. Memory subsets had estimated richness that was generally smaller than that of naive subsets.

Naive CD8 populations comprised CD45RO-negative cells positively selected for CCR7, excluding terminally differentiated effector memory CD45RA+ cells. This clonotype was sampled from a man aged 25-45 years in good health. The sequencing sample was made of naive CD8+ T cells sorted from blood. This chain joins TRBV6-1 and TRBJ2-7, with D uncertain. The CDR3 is CASSPGLYEQYF. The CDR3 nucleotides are TGTGCCAGCTCTCCGGGTCTCTACGAGCAGTACTTC.